The present T cell receptor beta chain was sequenced within a study of blood T cell repertoires in COVID-19. Study-wide background: The origin of the acute and convalescent COVID-19 samples was the United States, Italy and Spain. Sources were T cells, B-cell-depleted T cells, or PBMCs; the material itself was cDNA or gDNA.

Original handling: The authors estimated nucleated cell counts from reference gene primer amplification. Profiling relied on immunoSEQ multiplex PCR, and the TCRdb table lists in-frame clones only, not all of them. For V, J and clone size, that table is used; D and trimming come from the DNA. The sample contains about 140,000 clones, around 81% of which appear only once. This clone appeared many times. The clonotype originates from a woman aged 55-70 years with acute or convalescent COVID-19. Input material: peripheral blood.

The CDR3: CASQGSSYEQYF. Here the CDR3 DNA reads TGTGCCAGTCAAGGGAGCTCCTACGAGCAGTACTTC. The rearrangement uses TRBV2 and TRBJ2-7; weak D call: TRBD2 (5 bases). Germline CDR1 is SNHLY and CDR2 is FYNNEI. The CDR3 has 12 amino acids. Trimming cost V 9 bases and J 0 bases, with 9 bases left between them.